This passage covers 2 T cell receptor beta chains from one sample sequenced in a study of blood T cell repertoires in COVID-19. Assay used: immunoSEQ multiplex PCR; TCRdb lists only in-frame clones, some missing. The sample shows a few hundred thousand clones, under 90% of them seen only once. Sequencing was performed on peripheral blood. The receptors come from a woman in her twenties or thirties with COVID-19, enrolled during active disease.

The chain carries TRBV7-9 and TRBJ2-1; tentative D call: TRBD2 (5 bases). V was pared by 5 bases and J by 7 bases, with 21 bases between. Germline lookup yields CDR1 SEHNR and CDR2 FQNEAQ (reference sequence). The CDR3 is 16 residues long. CDR3: CASSPLGGLGLNEQFF. CDR3 sequence (DNA): TGTGCCAGCAGCCCCCTCGGAGGATTGGGCCTTAATGAGCAGTTCTTC.

The chain couples TRBV6-2 or TRBV6-3 to TRBJ2-7, with 11 positions matching TRBD2. The CDR3 contains 15 residues. J gave up 3 bases and V 5 bases, and 6 bases lay outside the gene matches. CDR1 is MNHEY, CDR2 SVGEGT, per germline. This CDR3 is CASSRLAGRGYEQYF. The CDR3 DNA reads TGTGCCAGCAGTCGACTAGCGGGACGCGGCTACGAGCAGTACTTC.